This T cell receptor beta chain comes out of a study of monozygotic twins with inflammatory bowel disease. Sampling involved one blood draw (approximately 2.3 ml) for every donor. The length of the CDR3 is 15 residues. Germline-derived CDR1 and CDR2 are MDHEN and SYDVKM. TCRdb re-analyzed the 5' RACE reads; it lists each CDR3 protein once, without DNA. Here the sample table reports 200,000 to 250,000 distinct CDR3 sequences. Specimen: blood. This TCR derives from a human donor with ulcerative colitis or Crohn's disease, or a healthy co-twin of an affected twin (not recorded which). The V gene is TRBV28, the J gene TRBJ2-2. This CDR3 reads CASSPTTSNTGELFF.